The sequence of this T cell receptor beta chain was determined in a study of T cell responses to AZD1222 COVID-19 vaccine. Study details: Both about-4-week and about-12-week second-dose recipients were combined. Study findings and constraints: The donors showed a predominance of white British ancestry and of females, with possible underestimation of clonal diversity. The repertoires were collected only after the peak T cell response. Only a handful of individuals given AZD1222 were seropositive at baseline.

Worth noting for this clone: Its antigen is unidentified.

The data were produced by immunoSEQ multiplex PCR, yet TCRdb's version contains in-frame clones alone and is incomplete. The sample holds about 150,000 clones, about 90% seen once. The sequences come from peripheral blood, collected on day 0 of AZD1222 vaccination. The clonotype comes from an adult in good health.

As DNA, the CDR3 is TGCGCCAGCAGCTTGTCGGGGCCACAAGAGACCCAGTACTTC. Translation gives CASSLSGPQETQYF. The rearrangement joins TRBV5-1 to TRBJ2-5, with D possibly being TRBD1 or TRBD2 (5 bases each). The CDR3 spans 14 residues. CDR1 is SGHRS, CDR2 YFSETQ, per germline. Trimming took 1 base from V and 2 from J, leaving 9 bases between them.